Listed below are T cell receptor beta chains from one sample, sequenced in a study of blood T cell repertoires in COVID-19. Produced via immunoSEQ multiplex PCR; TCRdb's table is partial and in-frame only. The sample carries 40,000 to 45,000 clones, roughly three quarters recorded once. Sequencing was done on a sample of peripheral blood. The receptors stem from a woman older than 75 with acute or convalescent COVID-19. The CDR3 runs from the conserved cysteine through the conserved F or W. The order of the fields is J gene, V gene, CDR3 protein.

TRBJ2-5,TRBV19,CASSIGQGETQYF
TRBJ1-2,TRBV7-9,CASSLEGRIGGYTF
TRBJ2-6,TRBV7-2,CASSLYGLGANVLTF
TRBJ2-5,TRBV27,CASSFLGASQETQYF
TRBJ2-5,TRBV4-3,CASSPGLAGVGGETQYF
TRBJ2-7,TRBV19,CASSPSLRQGGYEQYF
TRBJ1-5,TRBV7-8,CASSPRRTGVVGNQPQHF
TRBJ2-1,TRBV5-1,CASSTQGSSYNEQFF
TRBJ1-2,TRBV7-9,CASSPRATGLNYGYTF
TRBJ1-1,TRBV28,CASSLPGTVNTEAFF
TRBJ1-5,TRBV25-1,CASSETGGQPQHF
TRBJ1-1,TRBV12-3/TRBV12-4,CASSPPQQAEAFF
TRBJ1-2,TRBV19,CASSIGQRLTYGYTF
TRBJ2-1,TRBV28,CASGPSGRSGSNEQFF
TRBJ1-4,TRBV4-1,CASSQENRVTGNEKLFF
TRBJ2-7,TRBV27,CASSLRGRGSPYEQYF
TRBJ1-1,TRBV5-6,CASSLIQDTEAFF
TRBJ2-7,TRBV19,CASSTTGSYYEQYF
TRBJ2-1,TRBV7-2,CASSSLAGGYNEQFF
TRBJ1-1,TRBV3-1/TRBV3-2,CASSLPNTEAFF
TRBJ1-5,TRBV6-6,CASKADSFNQPQHF
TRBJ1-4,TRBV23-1,CASSKMRQPNEKLFF
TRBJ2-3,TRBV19,CASGLAERADTQYF
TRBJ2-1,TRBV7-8,CASSSRPPRAGVSYNEQFF
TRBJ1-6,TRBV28,CASSHRGNSPLHF
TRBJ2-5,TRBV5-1,CASTLGAELRETQYF
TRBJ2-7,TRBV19,CASRATGTSGSYEQYF
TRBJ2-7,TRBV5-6,CASSFLTPSGRKSSYEQYF
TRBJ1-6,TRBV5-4,CASSRRQDYNSPLHF
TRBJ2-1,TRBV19,CASSMSLNNEQFF
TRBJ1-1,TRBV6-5,CVTTGWVTEAFF
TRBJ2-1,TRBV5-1,CASSLDRRRSYNEQFF
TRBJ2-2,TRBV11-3,CASSHTIFSPGELFF
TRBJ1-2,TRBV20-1,CSASGPLYGYTF
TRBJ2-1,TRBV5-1,CASSWQGYNEQFF
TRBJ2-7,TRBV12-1,CASSFAKRSYEQYF
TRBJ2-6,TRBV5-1,CASSLMGSTPSSGANVLTF
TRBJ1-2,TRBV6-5,CASSSSAKGLYGYTF
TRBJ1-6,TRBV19,CASTPEGQGFSPLHF
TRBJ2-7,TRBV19,CASTWTGGYEQYF
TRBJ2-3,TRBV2,CASGRQIPTDTQYF
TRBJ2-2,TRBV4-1,CASSQELLTGFDGELFF
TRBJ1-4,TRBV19,CASSTQGVAEKLFF
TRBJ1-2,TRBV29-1,CSVETSVYGYTF
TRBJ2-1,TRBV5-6,CASSSTSGGAKYNEQFF
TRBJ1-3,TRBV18,CASSPQGADTGNTIYF
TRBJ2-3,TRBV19,CASSIGLAGDGTQYF
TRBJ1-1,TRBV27,CASSRQGDTEAFF